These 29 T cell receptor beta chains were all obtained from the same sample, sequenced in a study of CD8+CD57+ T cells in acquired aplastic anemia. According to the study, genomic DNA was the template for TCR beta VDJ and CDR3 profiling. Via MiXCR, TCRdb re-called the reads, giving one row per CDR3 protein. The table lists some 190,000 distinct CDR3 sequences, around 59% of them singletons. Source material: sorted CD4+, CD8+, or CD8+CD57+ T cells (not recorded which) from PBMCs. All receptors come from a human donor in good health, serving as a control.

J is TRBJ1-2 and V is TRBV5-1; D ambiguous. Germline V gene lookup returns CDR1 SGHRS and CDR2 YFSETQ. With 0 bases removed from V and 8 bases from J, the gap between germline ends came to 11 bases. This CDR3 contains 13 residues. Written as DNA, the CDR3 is TGCGCCAGCAGCTTGGACAGTCCCTACGGCTACACCTTC. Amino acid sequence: CASSLDSPYGYTF. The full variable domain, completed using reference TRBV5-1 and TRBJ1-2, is KAGVTQTPRYLIKTRGQQVTLSCSPISGHRSVSWYQQTPGQGLQFLFEYFSETQRNKGNFPGRFSGRQFSNSRSEMNVSTLELGDSALYLCASSLDSPYGYTFGSGTRLTVV.

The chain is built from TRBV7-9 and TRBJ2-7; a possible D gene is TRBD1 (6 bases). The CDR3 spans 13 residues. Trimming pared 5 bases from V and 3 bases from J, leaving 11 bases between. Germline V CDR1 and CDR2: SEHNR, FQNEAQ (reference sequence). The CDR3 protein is CASSLQGNYEQYF. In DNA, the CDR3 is TGTGCCAGCAGCCTACAGGGAAACTACGAGCAGTACTTC.

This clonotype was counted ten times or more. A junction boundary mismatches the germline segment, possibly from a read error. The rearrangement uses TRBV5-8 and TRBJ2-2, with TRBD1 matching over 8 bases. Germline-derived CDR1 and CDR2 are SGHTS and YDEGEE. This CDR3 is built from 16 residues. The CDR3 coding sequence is TGTGCCAGCACCTTGTTCCTACAGGGGGGCCCCGGGGAGCTGTTTTTT. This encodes CASTLFLQGGPGELFF.

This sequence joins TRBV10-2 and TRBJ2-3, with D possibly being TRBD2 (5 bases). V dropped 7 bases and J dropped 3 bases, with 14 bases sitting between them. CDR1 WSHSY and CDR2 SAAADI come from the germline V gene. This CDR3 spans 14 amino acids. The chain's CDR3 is CASNAGLVTDTQYF. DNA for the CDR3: TGCGCCAGCAACGCCGGACTGGTAACAGATACGCAGTATTTT.

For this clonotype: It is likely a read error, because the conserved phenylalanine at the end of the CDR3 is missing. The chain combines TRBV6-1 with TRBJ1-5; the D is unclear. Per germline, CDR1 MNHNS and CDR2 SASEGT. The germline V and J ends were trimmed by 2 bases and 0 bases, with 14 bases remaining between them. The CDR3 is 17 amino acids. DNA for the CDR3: TGTGCCAGCAGTGAAAAAAGGGCCAGTTATAGCAATCAGCCCCAGCATTCT. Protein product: CASSEKRASYSNQPQHS.

CDR3 residues: CASSDPGRNYGYTF. CDR3 in DNA: TGTGCCAGCAGTGACCCAGGGAGGAACTATGGCTACACCTTC. This chain joins TRBV25-1 and TRBJ1-2, with D perhaps TRBD1 (5 bases). The CDR3 runs to 14 residues. Germline CDR1 is MGHDK and CDR2 is SYGVNS. V dropped 3 bases and J dropped 2 bases, with 10 bases sitting between them.

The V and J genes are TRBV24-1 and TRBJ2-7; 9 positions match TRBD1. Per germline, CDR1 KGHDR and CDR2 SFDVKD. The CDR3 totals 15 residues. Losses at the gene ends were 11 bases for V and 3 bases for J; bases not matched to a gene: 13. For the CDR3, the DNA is TGTGCCATCCACCTCATCGGGACAGGGTTCTACGAGCAGTACTTC. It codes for CAIHLIGTGFYEQYF.

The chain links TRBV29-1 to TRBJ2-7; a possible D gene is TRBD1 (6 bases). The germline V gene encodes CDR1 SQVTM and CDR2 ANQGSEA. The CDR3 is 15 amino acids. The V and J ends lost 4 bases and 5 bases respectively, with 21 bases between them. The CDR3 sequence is CSVVGSGGSRDEQYF. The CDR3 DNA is TGCAGCGTTGTGGGGTCTGGGGGCTCAAGGGACGAGCAGTACTTC.

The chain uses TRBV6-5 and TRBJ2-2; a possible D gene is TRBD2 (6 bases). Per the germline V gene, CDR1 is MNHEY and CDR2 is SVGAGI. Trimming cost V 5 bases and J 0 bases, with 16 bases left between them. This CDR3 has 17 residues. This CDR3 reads CASSQNTSGANTGELFF. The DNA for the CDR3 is TGTGCCAGCAGTCAAAACACCTCGGGGGCGAACACCGGGGAGCTGTTTTTT.

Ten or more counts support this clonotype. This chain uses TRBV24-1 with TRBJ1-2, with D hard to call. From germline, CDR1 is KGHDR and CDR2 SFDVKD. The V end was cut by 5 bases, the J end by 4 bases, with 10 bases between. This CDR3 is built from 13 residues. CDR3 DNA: TGTGCCACCAGTGTAGGCGAGGGCTATGGCTACACCTTC. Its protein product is CATSVGEGYGYTF.

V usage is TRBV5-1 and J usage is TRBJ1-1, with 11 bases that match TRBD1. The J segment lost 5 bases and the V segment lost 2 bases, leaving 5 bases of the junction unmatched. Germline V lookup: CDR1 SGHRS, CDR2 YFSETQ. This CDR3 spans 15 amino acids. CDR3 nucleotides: TGCGCCAGCAGCTTCGGGACAGGGGGAAGGACTGAAGCTTTCTTT. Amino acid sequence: CASSFGTGGRTEAFF.

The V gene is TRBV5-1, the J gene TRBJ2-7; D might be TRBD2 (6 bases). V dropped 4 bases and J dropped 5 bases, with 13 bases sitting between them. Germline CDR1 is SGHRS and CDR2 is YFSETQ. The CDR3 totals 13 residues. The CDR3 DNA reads TGCGCCAGCAGCCAGACGGGGGTCGACGAGCAGTACTTC. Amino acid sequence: CASSQTGVDEQYF.

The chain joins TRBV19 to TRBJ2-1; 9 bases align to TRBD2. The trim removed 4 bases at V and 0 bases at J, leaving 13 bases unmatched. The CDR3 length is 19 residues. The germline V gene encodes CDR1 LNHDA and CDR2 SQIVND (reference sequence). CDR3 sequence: CASSKLGGGAVSSYNEQFF. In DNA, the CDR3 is TGTGCCAGTAGTAAACTTGGCGGGGGGGCGGTGAGCTCCTACAATGAGCAGTTCTTC.

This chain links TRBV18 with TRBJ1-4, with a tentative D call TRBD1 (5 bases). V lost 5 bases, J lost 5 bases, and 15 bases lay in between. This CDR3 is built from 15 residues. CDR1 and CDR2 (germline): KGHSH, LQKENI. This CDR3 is CASSSQGSENEKLFF. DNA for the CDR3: TGTGCCAGCTCATCTCAGGGTTCCGAAAATGAAAAACTGTTTTTT.

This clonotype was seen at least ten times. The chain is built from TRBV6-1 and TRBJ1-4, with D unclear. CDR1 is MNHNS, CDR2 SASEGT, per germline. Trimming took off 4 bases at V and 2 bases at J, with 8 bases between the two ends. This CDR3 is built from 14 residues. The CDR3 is CASSGRVTNEKLFF. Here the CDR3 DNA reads TGTGCCAGCAGTGGAAGGGTGACTAATGAAAAACTGTTTTTT.

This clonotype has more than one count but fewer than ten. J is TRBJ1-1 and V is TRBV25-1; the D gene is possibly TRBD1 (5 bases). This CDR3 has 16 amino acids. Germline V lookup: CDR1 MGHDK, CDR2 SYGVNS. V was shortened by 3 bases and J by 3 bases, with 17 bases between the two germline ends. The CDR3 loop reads CASSDGSRDGYTEAFF. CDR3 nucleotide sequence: TGTGCCAGCAGTGATGGGTCTAGGGACGGATACACTGAAGCTTTCTTT. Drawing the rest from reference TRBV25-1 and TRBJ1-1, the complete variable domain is EADIYQTPRYLVIGTGKKITLECSQTMGHDKMYWYQQDPGMELHLIHYSYGVNSTEKGDLSSESTVSRIRTEHFPLTLESARPSHTSQYLCASSDGSRDGYTEAFFGQGTRLTVV.

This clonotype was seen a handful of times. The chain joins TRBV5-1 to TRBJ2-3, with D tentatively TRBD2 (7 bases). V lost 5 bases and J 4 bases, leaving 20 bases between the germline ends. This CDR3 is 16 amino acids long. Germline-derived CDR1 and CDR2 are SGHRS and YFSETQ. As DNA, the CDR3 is TGCGCCAGCAGGTCTGGGGGGGCCTCTTGGGCAGATACGCAGTATTTT. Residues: CASRSGGASWADTQYF.

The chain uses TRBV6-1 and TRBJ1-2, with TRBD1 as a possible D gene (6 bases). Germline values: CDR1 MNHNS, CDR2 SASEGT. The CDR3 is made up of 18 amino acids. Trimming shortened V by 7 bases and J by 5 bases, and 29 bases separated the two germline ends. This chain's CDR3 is CASTYRAPTTPMSYGYTF. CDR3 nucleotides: TGTGCCAGCACTTACAGGGCCCCTACTACCCCTATGAGTTATGGCTACACCTTC.

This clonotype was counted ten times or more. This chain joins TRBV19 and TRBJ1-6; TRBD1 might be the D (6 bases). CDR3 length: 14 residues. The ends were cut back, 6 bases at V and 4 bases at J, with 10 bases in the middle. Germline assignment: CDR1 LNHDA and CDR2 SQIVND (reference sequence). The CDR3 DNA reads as TGTGCCAGTAGCGGCGACAGGTATAATTCACCCCTCCACTTT. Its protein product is CASSGDRYNSPLHF.

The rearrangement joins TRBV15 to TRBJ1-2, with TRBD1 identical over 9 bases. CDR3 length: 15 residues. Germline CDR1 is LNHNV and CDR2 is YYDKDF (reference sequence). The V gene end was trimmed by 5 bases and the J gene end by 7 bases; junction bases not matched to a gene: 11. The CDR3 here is CATSLTGQGNGGYTF. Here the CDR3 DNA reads TGTGCCACCAGCCTCACCGGACAGGGGAATGGTGGCTACACCTTC.

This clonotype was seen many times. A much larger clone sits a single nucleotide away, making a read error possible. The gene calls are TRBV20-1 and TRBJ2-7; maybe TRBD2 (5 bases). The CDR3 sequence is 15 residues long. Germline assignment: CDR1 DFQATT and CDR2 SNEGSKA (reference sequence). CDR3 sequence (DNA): TGCAGTGCTAGTCCTGGAGTGGGTAGCGTGTACGAGCAGCACTTC. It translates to CSASPGVGSVYEQHF.

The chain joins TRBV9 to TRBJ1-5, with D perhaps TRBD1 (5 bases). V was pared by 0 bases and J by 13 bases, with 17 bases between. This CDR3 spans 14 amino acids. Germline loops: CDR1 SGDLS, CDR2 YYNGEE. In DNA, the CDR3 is TGTGCCAGCAGCGTAGGGGGGACGGATAGCAATCAGCATTTT. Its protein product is CASSVGGTDSNQHF.

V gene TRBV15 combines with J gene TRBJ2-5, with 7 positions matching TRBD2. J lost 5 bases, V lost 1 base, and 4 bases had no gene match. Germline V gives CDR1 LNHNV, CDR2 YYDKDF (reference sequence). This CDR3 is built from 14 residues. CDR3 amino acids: CATSRVGGVETQYF. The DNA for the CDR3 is TGTGCCACCAGCAGAGTTGGGGGGGTTGAGACCCAGTACTTC.

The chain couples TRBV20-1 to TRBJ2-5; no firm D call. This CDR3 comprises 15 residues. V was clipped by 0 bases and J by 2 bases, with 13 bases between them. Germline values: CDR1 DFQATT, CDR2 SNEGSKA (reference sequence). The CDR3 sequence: CSARDLRQDQETQYF. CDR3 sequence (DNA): TGCAGTGCTAGAGATTTACGTCAGGATCAAGAGACCCAGTACTTC.

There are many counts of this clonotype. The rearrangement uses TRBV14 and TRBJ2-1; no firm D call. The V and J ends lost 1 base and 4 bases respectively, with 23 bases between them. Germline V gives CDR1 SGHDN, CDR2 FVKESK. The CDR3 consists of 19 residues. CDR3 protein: CASSQGVSRRLSLYNEQFF. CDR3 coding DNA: TGTGCCAGCAGCCAAGGGGTCTCCAGGCGGCTCTCCCTTTACAATGAGCAGTTCTTC.

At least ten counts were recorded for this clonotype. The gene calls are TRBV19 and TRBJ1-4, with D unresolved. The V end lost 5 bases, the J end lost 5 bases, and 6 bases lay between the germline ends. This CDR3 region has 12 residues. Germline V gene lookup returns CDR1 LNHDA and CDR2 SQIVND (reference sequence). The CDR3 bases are TGTGCCAGTAGTTGGAGGAATGAAAAACTGTTTTTT. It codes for CASSWRNEKLFF.

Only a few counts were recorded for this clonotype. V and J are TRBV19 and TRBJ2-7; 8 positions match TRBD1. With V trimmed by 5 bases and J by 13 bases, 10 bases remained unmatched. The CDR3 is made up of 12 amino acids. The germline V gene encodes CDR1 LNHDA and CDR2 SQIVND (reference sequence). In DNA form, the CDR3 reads TGTGCCAGTAGTCCACGAGGGGACAGGCCATACTTC. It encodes CASSPRGDRPYF.

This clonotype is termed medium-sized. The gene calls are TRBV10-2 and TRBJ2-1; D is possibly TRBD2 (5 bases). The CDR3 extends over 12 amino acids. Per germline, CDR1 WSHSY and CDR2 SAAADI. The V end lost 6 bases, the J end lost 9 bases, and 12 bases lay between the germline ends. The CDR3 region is CASSASGVEQFF. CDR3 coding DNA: TGCGCCAGCAGCGCTTCCGGGGTTGAGCAGTTCTTC.

The CDR3 spells CASSLTGSGTEAFF. CDR3 in DNA: TGTGCCAGCAGTTTGACAGGGTCGGGCACTGAAGCTTTCTTT. The chain combines TRBV28 with TRBJ1-1, with 7 bases aligning to TRBD1. After removal of 3 bases from V and 4 bases from J, the junction contained 5 bases not matched to a gene. CDR1 is MDHEN, CDR2 SYDVKM, per germline. The CDR3 contains 14 residues. Based on the CDR3 plus reference TRBV28 and TRBJ1-1, the full variable domain is DVKVTQSSRYLVKRTGEKVFLECVQDMDHENMFWYRQDPGLGLRLIYFSYDVKMKEKGDIPEGYSVSREKKERFSLILESASTNQTSMYLCASSLTGSGTEAFFGQGTRLTVV.